The T cell receptor beta chain described here comes from a study of T-cell memory formation after mild COVID-19. This clonotype occurred once. Employing constant-segment primers, 5'RACE generated TCR alpha and TCR beta cDNA libraries bearing sample barcodes and UMIs. TCRdb reprocessed the 5' RACE reads with MiXCR, giving one entry per CDR3 protein. The sample holds some 440,000 distinct CDR3 sequences, 20% to 30% seen once. Sequencing used PBMCs or a T cell subset sorted from them (not recorded which). The source is an adult woman who had mild COVID-19 (a few samples of this study predate the infection). Cell type and time point are not known.

The CDR3: CASSLEGFGVSPLHF. In DNA form, the CDR3 reads TGTGCCAGCAGCTTAGAGGGCTTTGGTGTTTCACCCCTCCACTTT. The V and J genes are TRBV11-2 and TRBJ1-6, with D unclear. The V gene lost 0 bases and the J gene lost 9 bases, with 12 bases spanning the gap. CDR3 length: 15 amino acids. CDR1 SGHAT and CDR2 FQNNGV come from the germline V gene.